The T cell receptor (beta chain) described here comes from a study of post-analysis software for immune sequencing data. At the level of the study: Relapsing-remitting, secondary progressive and progressive-relapsing forms of multiple sclerosis all featured among disease courses.

Prepared libraries of TCR beta cDNA carried unique molecular identifiers. Starting from about 0.98 to 11 million T cells, the study yielded roughly 0.5 million cDNA molecules. MiXCR, applied by TCRdb to the PCR reads, yields one record per CDR3 protein. Altogether 180,000 or so distinct CDR3 sequences are present, 29% being singletons, with the ten largest covering roughly 3.4%. Comment on this clonotype: What it recognizes is unknown. A read error may account for a junction end that differs from germline.

The CDR3 loop spans 13 amino acids. CDR1 and CDR2 (germline): SGHRS, YFSETQ. General observations from the study: Roughly 5 TRBV segments occurring more often in patients than controls included TRBV5-6, TRBV5-1 and TRBV20-1. People with multiple sclerosis had a significantly lower normalized Chao1 diversity than controls did. The authors found that F measure strongly co-clustered same-batch samples.

The TCR was taken from a girl under 18 with multiple sclerosis. The specimen sequenced was blood. This chain links TRBV5-1 with TRBJ2-7; D is tentatively TRBD1 or TRBD2 (5 bases each). The CDR3 loop reads CASSGGLSYGQYF. CDR3 DNA: TGCGCCAGCAGCGGGGGTCTCTCCTACGGGCAGTACTTC.